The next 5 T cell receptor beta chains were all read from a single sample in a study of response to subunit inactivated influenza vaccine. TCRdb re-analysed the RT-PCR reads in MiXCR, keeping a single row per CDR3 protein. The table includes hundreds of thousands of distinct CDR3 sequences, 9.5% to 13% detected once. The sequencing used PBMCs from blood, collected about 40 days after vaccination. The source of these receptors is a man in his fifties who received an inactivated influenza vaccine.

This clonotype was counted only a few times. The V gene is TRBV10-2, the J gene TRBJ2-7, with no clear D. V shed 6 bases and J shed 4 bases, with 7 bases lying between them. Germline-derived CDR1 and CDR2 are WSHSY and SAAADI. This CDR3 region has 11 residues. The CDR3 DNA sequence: TGCGCCAGCAGCGAGCAATACGAGCAGTACTTC. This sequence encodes CASSEQYEQYF.

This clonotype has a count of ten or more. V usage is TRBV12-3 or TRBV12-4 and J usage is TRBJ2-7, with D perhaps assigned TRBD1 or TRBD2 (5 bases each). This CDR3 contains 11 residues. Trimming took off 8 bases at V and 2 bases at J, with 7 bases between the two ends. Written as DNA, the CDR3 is TGTGCCAGCGGGACCGCCTACGAGCAGTACTTC. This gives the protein CASGTAYEQYF.

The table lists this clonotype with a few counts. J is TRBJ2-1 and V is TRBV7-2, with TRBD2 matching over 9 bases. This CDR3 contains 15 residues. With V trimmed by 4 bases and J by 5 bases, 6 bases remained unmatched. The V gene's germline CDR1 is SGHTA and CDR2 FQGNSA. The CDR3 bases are TGTGCCAGCAGCTCTCGGCCTAGCGGGAACAATGAGCAGTTCTTC. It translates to CASSSRPSGNNEQFF.

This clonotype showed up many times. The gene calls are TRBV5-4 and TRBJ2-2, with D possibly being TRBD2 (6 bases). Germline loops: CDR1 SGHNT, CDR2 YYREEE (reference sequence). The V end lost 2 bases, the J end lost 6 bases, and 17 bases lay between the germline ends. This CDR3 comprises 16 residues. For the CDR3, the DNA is TGTGCCAGCAGCTTCGGTAGACTAGGAGGCTCCGGGGAGCTGTTTTTT. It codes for CASSFGRLGGSGELFF.

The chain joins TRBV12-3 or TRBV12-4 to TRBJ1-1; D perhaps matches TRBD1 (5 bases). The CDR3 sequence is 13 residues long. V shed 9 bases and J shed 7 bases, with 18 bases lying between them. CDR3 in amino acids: CASKGRDVGEAFF. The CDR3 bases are TGTGCCAGTAAAGGACGGGACGTTGGTGAAGCTTTCTTT.